This T cell receptor beta chain is drawn from a study of human T cells and chemical hapten exposure. Study-level background: Patients received weekly diphenylcyclopropenone doses to the scalp throughout the roughly 22-week study. Among samples, TCR yields varied mainly because of small differences in pooled library volume. The study, taken as a whole, reports: TCRs at a frequency above 1 in 1000 stayed unchanged with DPC sensitization.

Via MiXCR, TCRdb re-called the RACE reads, giving one row per CDR3 protein. This table has 370,000 or so distinct CDR3 sequences, approximately 5% appearing once. There are many counts of this clonotype. Its antigen is undetermined. Time point: patch test 1, 2 weeks after DPC sensitization. Treatment denoted: therapeutic diphenylcyclopropenone sensitization with weekly scalp DPC. This receptor was obtained from a woman in her 50s with alopecia areata. Some clones in this sample may be carry-over from other donors' samples. The source material was whole blood, sampled in connection with sensitization to the hapten diphenylcyclopropenone (DPC).

CDR3 DNA: TGTGCCAGCAGTTTCGGACATCCCTCTGGAAACACCATATATTTT. Encoded protein: CASSFGHPSGNTIYF. The V gene is TRBV27, the J gene TRBJ1-3, with a weak D call TRBD1 (5 bases). The CDR3 contains 15 residues. CDR1 is MNHEY and CDR2 is SMNVEV in the germline V gene (reference sequence). The ends were cut back, 3 bases at V and 0 bases at J, with 9 bases in the middle.